This T cell receptor (beta chain) was sequenced during a study of OX40 agonist ivuxolimab in advanced cancers. Background on the whole study: The costimulatory receptor OX40 (CD134) was targeted by ivuxolimab, a fully human IgG2 agonistic monoclonal antibody. Intravenous ivuxolimab was administered to patients every 2 weeks at six dose levels: 0.01, 0.1, 0.3, 1.5, 3 and 10 mg/kg. Of the approximately 50 patients in dose escalation, about 20 had hepatocellular carcinoma, roughly 15 had melanoma, 9 had renal cell carcinoma and 9 had head and neck cancer. The dose-escalation cohort was about 83% male with a mean age of approximately 60 years, ranging from about 20 to 85. Prior anti-PD-1, anti-PD-L1 or anti-CTLA-4 therapy was permitted, and approximately 40% of dose-escalation patients had received checkpoint inhibitors. Partial responses occurred in three dose-escalation patients: two with cutaneous melanoma and one with hepatocellular carcinoma. Peripheral TCRbeta sequencing was intended to test whether TCR sequence diversity was altered and clonal T-cell expansion was caused by ivuxolimab. The monotherapy dose-escalation portion (N ≈ 52 patients) of the phase I ivuxolimab trial is reported in the paper.

For sequencing of the TCRbeta CDR3 region, genomic DNA was extracted from the sorted cells. The immunoSEQ Assay was used for sequencing of TCRbeta CDR3 regions. TCRdb holds this immuneACCESS table with in-frame rearrangements only. Some clones are missing; in checked studies, unresolved V genes explain under half, and the rest has no known cause. The sample data list approximately 84,000 clones, and around 86% of these were observed just once. The ten largest clonotypes hold 1.5% to 2.5% of the sample. Remarks on this clone: Its antigen has not been determined. No much larger clonotype is one base removed from it; base qualities were not supplied.

Broader findings and caveats from the paper: At doses of 0.1 to 3.0 mg/kg, clonal expansion of both CD4+ and CD8+ blood T cells was observed from baseline to week 6. On average, CD8+ T cells showed more expanded clones than CD4+ T cells after ivuxolimab. Antigen specificity was not determined for the clonally expanded peripheral T cells. Low levels of normalized T-cell clonal expansion were also seen in some nonresponding patients. Partial responders in the 0.1-3.0 mg/kg groups had among the lowest normalized peripheral clonal expansion, especially among CD8+ T cells.

The trial excluded patients who had a history of autoimmune disease or were on systemic immunosuppression. Peripheral blood for TCR sequencing was drawn from every dose cohort at baseline, at cycle 4 day 1 and at cycle 7 day 1. The samples were drawn from a first-in-human, open-label, multicenter phase I dose-escalation trial of ivuxolimab. Adults with locally advanced or metastatic melanoma, renal cell carcinoma, hepatocellular carcinoma or head and neck squamous cell carcinoma were enrolled in the trial. Before TCR sequencing, CD4+ and CD8+ T cells were separately sorted from peripheral blood. The CDR3 holds 14 amino acids from the cysteine to the phenylalanine. Only CDR3 DNA remains: 42 bases, in frame from the first base. Sequences MDHEN (CDR1) and SYDVKM (CDR2) are obtained from the germline V gene. The trim is 5 bases for V and 6 bases for J, with a gap of 11 bases between the germline ends.

This clonotype originated in an adult with an advanced solid tumor such as melanoma, head and neck, liver or kidney cancer. Sequencing was performed on CD4+ or CD8+ T cells sorted from blood, taken in a trial of the OX40 agonist ivuxolimab. The sequence joins TRBV28 to TRBJ1-6; no D gene call is confident. The CDR3 region reads CASSTDEFNSPLHF. The DNA sequence is as follows: TGTGCCAGCAGTACGGACGAATTTAATTCACCCCTCCACTTT.